These 27 T cell receptor beta chains were all obtained from the same sample, sequenced in a study of shared clonotypes between healthy human individuals. Naive CD8 cells lacked CD45RO and underwent positive selection for CCR7, leaving out terminally differentiated effector memory CD45RA+ cells. This table comes from immunoSEQ multiplex PCR, and its TCRdb copy is limited to in-frame clones, with some not included. The table records approximately 1.9 million clones, around 93% of them present only once. Input material: naive CD8+ T cells from PBMCs. Every receptor here comes from a man between 18 and 29 years old in good health. Some clones in this sample may be carry-over from other donors' samples.

CDR3 sequence: CASSREPGTGPNEQYF. Here the CDR3 DNA reads TGTGCCAGCTCACGAGAGCCCGGGACAGGGCCCAACGAGCAGTACTTC. V and J are TRBV18 and TRBJ2-7, with TRBD1 identical over 9 bases. With V trimmed by 4 bases and J by 5 bases, 12 bases remained unmatched. The CDR3 totals 16 residues. CDR1 is KGHSH, CDR2 LQKENI, per germline.

The chain is built from TRBV7-9 and TRBJ1-3; 7 positions match TRBD1. With 5 bases clipped from V and 0 bases from J, the junction kept 16 bases outside the gene matches. CDR3 length: 19 residues. Germline V lookup: CDR1 SEHNR, CDR2 FQNEAQ (reference sequence). The CDR3 nucleotides read TGTGCCAGCAGCCCGGCCACCCCGACAGGGACATACTCTGGAAACACCATATATTTT. Protein sequence: CASSPATPTGTYSGNTIYF.

The V gene is TRBV6-5, the J gene TRBJ2-1; D call uncertain. The germline gives CDR1 MNHEY, CDR2 SVGAGI. V was shortened by 3 bases and J by 11 bases, with 14 bases between the two germline ends. The CDR3 spans 13 residues. The CDR3: CASSYSSVGQQFF. The CDR3 region has the DNA TGTGCCAGCAGTTATTCTTCCGTGGGCCAGCAGTTCTTC.

In this sample, this clone turned up once. The V and J genes are TRBV6-5 and TRBJ2-5; no firm D call. In germline, CDR1 is MNHEY, CDR2 SVGAGI. V lost 7 bases and J 4 bases, leaving 16 bases between the germline ends. The CDR3 loop spans 14 amino acids. The CDR3: CASNPGRLPETQYF. The CDR3 DNA follows: TGTGCCAGCAATCCCGGACGTCTGCCAGAGACCCAGTACTTC.

The chain carries TRBV27 and TRBJ2-7; D uncertain. The CDR3 length is 15 residues. Germline assignment: CDR1 MNHEY and CDR2 SMNVEV (reference sequence). V gave up 0 bases and J gave up 1 base, with 10 bases separating them. The CDR3 DNA follows: TGTGCCAGCAGTTTATCGGCGTACAGTTCCTACGAGCAGTACTTC. Translation: CASSLSAYSSYEQYF.

V and J are TRBV9 and TRBJ2-7; 8 bases are a match to TRBD2. The CDR3 loop spans 17 amino acids. Germline-derived CDR1 and CDR2 are SGDLS and YYNGEE. J lost 6 bases, V lost 0 bases, and 14 bases had no gene match. Here the CDR3 DNA reads TGTGCCAGCAGCGTAGAGGTTAGCGGGGCGGTCTCCGGCGAGCAGTACTTC. Amino acid sequence: CASSVEVSGAVSGEQYF.

The chain links TRBV2 to TRBJ2-5; perhaps TRBD1 as D (6 bases). The germline V and J ends were trimmed by 4 bases and 5 bases, with 17 bases remaining between them. CDR1 and CDR2 (germline): SNHLY, FYNNEI. The CDR3 has 15 residues. The CDR3 is CASSARAGDGETQYF. CDR3 in DNA: TGTGCCAGCAGTGCCAGGGCAGGGGATGGGGAGACCCAGTACTTC.

The CDR3 loop is CASSSTLGHLLYGYTF. The CDR3, as DNA: TGTGCCAGCAGCTCCACGTTGGGACACCTACTCTATGGCTACACCTTC. V usage is TRBV5-5 and J usage is TRBJ1-2; the D gene is possibly TRBD1 (6 bases). The germline V gene encodes CDR1 SGHKS and CDR2 YYEKEE (reference sequence). The CDR3 runs 16 residues. Trimming took 3 bases from V and 4 from J, leaving 19 bases between them.

The chain uses TRBV6-6 and TRBJ2-5, with TRBD1 as a possible D gene (6 bases). This CDR3 spans 14 amino acids. V was cut by 8 bases and J by 2 bases, with 15 bases left in between. Germline loops: CDR1 MNHNY, CDR2 SVGAGI (reference sequence). The CDR3 nucleotides are TGTGCCAGCGCTGGCGAGACAGGTCAAGAGACCCAGTACTTC. Translation gives CASAGETGQETQYF.

CDR3 protein: CASGLVPPVTGGAV. CDR3 coding DNA: TGTGCTAGTGGTTTGGTACCCCCGGTGACAGGCGGTGCGGTC. The J gene is TRBJ2-7, the V gene TRBV12-5; D possibly corresponds to TRBD1 (6 bases). The CDR3 is 14 residues long. CDR1 and CDR2 from the germline V gene are LGHNT and FRNRAP.

The gene calls are TRBV25-1 and TRBJ1-4; D is unresolved. Germline V gives CDR1 MGHDK, CDR2 SYGVNS. This CDR3 is 16 amino acids long. Trimming took off 4 bases at V and 3 bases at J, with 15 bases between the two ends. The CDR3 coding sequence is TGTGCCAGCAGTGGGGGTGGAGGATCGGCTAATGAAAAACTGTTTTTT. This translates into CASSGGGGSANEKLFF.

The V call is TRBV29-1, the J call TRBJ2-5, with 13 positions matching TRBD2. The CDR3 totals 23 residues. From germline, CDR1 is SQVTM and CDR2 ANQGSEA. V trimming: 4 bases; J trimming: 5 bases; junction bases outside the gene matches: 31. CDR3 protein: CSVGAGEQGARTSGRSPQETQYF. CDR3 nucleotides: TGCAGCGTTGGGGCAGGGGAACAGGGAGCCCGGACTAGCGGGAGAAGCCCCCAGGAGACCCAGTACTTC.

With regard to this clone: Other DNA variants within this sample encode the same CDR3. This chain joins TRBV9 and TRBJ2-2; no clear D gene. This CDR3 is built from 10 residues. V was cut by 3 bases and J by 7 bases, with 1 base left in between. CDR1 and CDR2 from the germline V gene are SGDLS and YYNGEE. The CDR3 DNA is TGTGCCAGCAGCGGCGGGGAGCTGTTTTTT. Translated, it gives CASSGGELFF.

The chain couples TRBV12-5 to TRBJ2-7, with no clear D. CDR1 LGHNT and CDR2 FRNRAP come from the germline V gene. The CDR3 runs to 11 residues. The V gene lost 5 bases and the J gene lost 7 bases, with 9 bases spanning the gap. CDR3 in DNA: TGTGCTAGTGGTCACGGACGGGAGCAGTACTTC. As protein: CASGHGREQYF. The whole variable domain, remainder taken from reference TRBV12-5 and TRBJ2-7, is DARVTQTPRHKVTEMGQEVTMRCQPILGHNTVFWYRQTMMQGLELLAYFRNRAPLDDSGMPKDRFSAEMPDATLATLKIQPSEPRDSAVYFCASGHGREQYFGPGTRLTVT.

The rearrangement joins TRBV9 to TRBJ2-2; D assignment may be TRBD1 or TRBD2 (6 bases each). The germline V and J ends were trimmed by 3 bases and 4 bases, with 16 bases remaining between them. In germline, CDR1 is SGDLS, CDR2 YYNGEE. The CDR3 loop spans 16 amino acids. The CDR3, as DNA: TGTGCCAGCAGCGAGAAGGGGGGCCATCGCACCGGGGAGCTGTTTTTT. It translates to CASSEKGGHRTGELFF.

CDR3 region: CASSGELGGLAGNTIYF. The CDR3 nucleotides are TGTGCCAGCAGCGGCGAATTAGGGGGGTTAGCTGGAAACACCATATATTTT. This rearrangement joins TRBV7-9 to TRBJ1-3; tentatively, D is TRBD1 (6 bases). The CDR3 spans 17 residues. The ends were cut back, 5 bases at V and 2 bases at J, with 19 bases in the middle. Germline V gene sequence: CDR1 SEHNR, CDR2 FQNEAQ (reference sequence). Full variable domain (remainder filled in from reference TRBV7-9 and TRBJ1-3): DTGVSQNPRHKITKRGQNVTFRCDPISEHNRLYWYRQTLGQGPEFLTYFQNEAQLEKSRLLSDRFSAERPKGSFSTLEIQRTEQGDSAMYLCASSGELGGLAGNTIYFGEGSWLTVV.

The gene calls are TRBV27 and TRBJ1-5; D might be TRBD1 (5 bases). The CDR3 has 13 residues. Germline assignment: CDR1 MNHEY and CDR2 SMNVEV (reference sequence). V was pared by 5 bases and J by 3 bases, with 8 bases between. The CDR3 bases are TGTGCCAGCAGTCAGGGTTACAATCAGCCCCAGCATTTT. It is translated as CASSQGYNQPQHF.

CDR3 loop: CASSPRTSDTQYF. CDR3 DNA: TGTGCCAGCAGTCCCCGAACCTCAGATACGCAGTATTTT. The chain combines TRBV7-3 with TRBJ2-3; D remains ambiguous. Per the germline V gene, CDR1 is SGHTA and CDR2 is FQGTGA. The V end was cut by 6 bases, the J end by 4 bases, with 11 bases between. CDR3 length: 13 residues.

About this clone: The sample holds other DNA sequences that translate to the same CDR3. CDR3 loop: CASSYRGSYEQYF. CDR3 coding DNA: TGTGCCAGCAGTTACCGCGGTTCCTACGAGCAGTACTTC. V gene TRBV6-6 combines with J gene TRBJ2-7, with no clear D. This CDR3 has 13 residues. Trimming took 2 bases from V and 1 from J, leaving 6 bases between them. Germline V gene lookup returns CDR1 MNHNY and CDR2 SVGAGI (reference sequence).

Notes on this clone: This CDR3 is also generated by other DNA sequences in the sample. The J gene is TRBJ2-6, the V gene TRBV6-5; D ambiguous. The germline V gene has CDR1 MNHEY and CDR2 SVGAGI. Trimming pared 5 bases from V and 4 bases from J, leaving 6 bases between. There are 13 residues in the CDR3. The CDR3 nucleotides read TGTGCCAGCAGTCCCAGGGGGGCCAACGTCCTGACTTTC. Amino acid sequence: CASSPRGANVLTF.

The chain links TRBV9 to TRBJ1-4; possibly TRBD1 for D (6 bases). V was cut by 3 bases and J by 8 bases, with 17 bases left in between. Germline lookup yields CDR1 SGDLS and CDR2 YYNGEE. CDR3 length: 15 amino acids. The CDR3: CASSASQGLREKLFF. Written as DNA, the CDR3 is TGTGCCAGCAGCGCCTCCCAGGGGTTACGCGAAAAACTGTTTTTT.

The V and J genes are TRBV19 and TRBJ2-5, with 7 bases aligning to TRBD1. Germline values: CDR1 LNHDA, CDR2 SQIVND (reference sequence). This CDR3 has 16 residues. J lost 5 bases, V lost 3 bases, and 12 bases had no gene match. The CDR3 bases are TGTGCCAGTAGTATTGAGGGGACAGTCTCCCGGGAGACCCAGTACTTC. Residues: CASSIEGTVSRETQYF.

Regarding this clone: The same CDR3 can be traced to other DNA sequences in this sample. The chain links TRBV28 to TRBJ1-5; D remains ambiguous. Trimming left V 1 base short and J 7 bases short, with 8 bases between. Germline V gene data show CDR1 as MDHEN and CDR2 as SYDVKM. The CDR3 runs to 13 residues. The CDR3, as DNA: TGTGCCAGCAGTTTATTCGGTAGCCAGCCCCAGCATTTT. Protein product: CASSLFGSQPQHF.

The chain carries TRBV7-2 and TRBJ1-4, with D maybe TRBD1 (5 bases). Germline loops: CDR1 SGHTA, CDR2 FQGNSA. This CDR3 is 15 amino acids long. V gave up 6 bases and J gave up 0 bases, with 11 bases separating them. The CDR3 region is CASRGLKATNEKLFF. In DNA form, the CDR3 reads TGTGCCAGCAGGGGACTAAAGGCAACTAATGAAAAACTGTTTTTT.

This sequence joins TRBV28 and TRBJ2-1, with TRBD2 matching 13 bases. Germline values: CDR1 MDHEN, CDR2 SYDVKM. J gave up 5 bases and V 4 bases, and 8 bases lay outside the gene matches. The CDR3 extends over 17 amino acids. The CDR3 here is CASSSTRTSGSNNEQFF. The CDR3, as DNA: TGTGCCAGCAGTTCTACCCGGACTAGCGGGAGTAACAATGAGCAGTTCTTC.

The chain combines TRBV29-1 with TRBJ1-2, with 8 bases lining up with TRBD1. The trim removed 1 base at V and 8 bases at J, leaving 9 bases unmatched. The CDR3 has 14 residues. Germline assignment: CDR1 SQVTM and CDR2 ANQGSEA. The CDR3 DNA sequence: TGCAGCGTTGAAGTCCAGGAACAGGGGGGCGGCTACACCTTC. Translated: CSVEVQEQGGGYTF.

The genes are TRBV6-1 and TRBJ2-5, with D possibly being TRBD1 (6 bases). The V gene lost 4 bases and the J gene lost 1 base, with 13 bases spanning the gap. The CDR3 totals 15 residues. Germline loops: CDR1 MNHNS, CDR2 SASEGT. The CDR3 here is CASSVLRDIQETQYF. As DNA, the CDR3 is TGTGCCAGCAGTGTTCTCCGGGACATCCAAGAGACCCAGTACTTC.